This T cell receptor beta chain appears in the sequencing data of a study of patients and donors after allogeneic stem cell transplantation. This clonotype was observed many times. TCRdb re-called the RT-PCR reads through MiXCR, storing one row per CDR3 protein. In the table there are approximately 37,000 distinct CDR3 sequences, 30% to 40% of which are singletons. Trimming cost V 4 bases and J 1 base; bases outside gene matches: 16. Germline V gene data show CDR1 as SGHRS and CDR2 as YFSETQ. The CDR3 has 18 amino acids. The sequenced material came from blood, either unsorted or a sorted T cell fraction (not recorded which). The TCR was taken from a human donor who was either an allogeneic HSCT recipient or a stem cell or donor lymphocyte infusion donor (not recorded which). It is not recorded whose cells these are; they may come from a transplant donor. The chain has TRBV5-1 and TRBJ2-5, with TRBD2 matching 7 bases. The CDR3 region has the DNA TGCGCCAGCAGCAGAGGACTGGCGGGAGATCCGGGCCAAGAGACCCAGTACTTC. Translation gives CASSRGLAGDPGQETQYF.